This is a list of T cell receptor beta chains from one sample in a study of T-cell memory formation after mild COVID-19. TCRdb called the 5' RACE reads again in MiXCR, with one record for every CDR3 protein. The sample consists of roughly 150,000 distinct CDR3 sequences, approximately 25% of them appearing once. Sequenced: PBMCs or a T cell subset sorted from them (not recorded which). The receptors were sampled from an adult woman who had mild COVID-19 (a few samples of this study predate the infection). Cell type and time point are not known. Each CDR3 is given with its conserved first and last residue. Each record gives: V gene, J gene, CDR3 protein.

V: TRBV13; J: TRBJ2-1; CDR3: CASSSSDSRSYNEQFF
V: TRBV6-5; J: TRBJ2-3; CDR3: CASSYSSRDTDTQYF
V: TRBV15; J: TRBJ2-2; CDR3: CATSRDLALANTGELFF
V: TRBV29-1; J: TRBJ1-1; CDR3: CSVEEKAWKQGTEAFF
V: TRBV24-1; J: TRBJ2-5; CDR3: CATKLPGLAGSQETQYF
V: TRBV29-1; J: TRBJ2-1; CDR3: CSVAWAGAYNEQFF
V: TRBV7-2; J: TRBJ1-4; CDR3: CASSLALTNEKLFF
V: TRBV24-1; J: TRBJ1-2; CDR3: CATSVGAEVGYTF
V: TRBV4-2; J: TRBJ2-1; CDR3: CASSQEASGSLISYNEQFF
V: TRBV11-2; J: TRBJ2-5; CDR3: CASSFGRRRQETQYF
V: TRBV7-2; J: TRBJ2-7; CDR3: CASSFGNYEQYF
V: TRBV6-5; J: TRBJ2-2; CDR3: CASSSKGPGELFF
V: TRBV24-1; J: TRBJ1-1; CDR3: CATSDSGELGAFF
V: TRBV27; J: TRBJ1-1; CDR3: CASSQSTDEAFF
V: TRBV9; J: TRBJ2-2; CDR3: CASSSYSPPGRGPTGELFF
V: TRBV4-1; J: TRBJ1-1; CDR3: CASSQVGENTEAFF
V: TRBV19; J: TRBJ1-5; CDR3: CASSAGFYSNQPQHF
V: TRBV14; J: TRBJ2-7; CDR3: CASSQLGGGTSYEQYF
V: TRBV4-3; J: TRBJ2-5; CDR3: CARPRGKETQYF
V: TRBV7-6; J: TRBJ2-2; CDR3: CASSLEGLAGGHLGGTGELFF
V: TRBV9; J: TRBJ1-1; CDR3: CASSVADTEAFF
V: TRBV4-1; J: TRBJ1-1; CDR3: CASSQGAGTDTEAFF
V: TRBV7-7; J: TRBJ2-2; CDR3: CASSLAGSENTGELFF
V: TRBV24-1; J: TRBJ2-7; CDR3: CATSDPRDRGYEQYF
V: TRBV20-1; J: TRBJ2-7; CDR3: CSSAPLYEQYF
V: TRBV7-9; J: TRBJ2-7; CDR3: CASSFVSYEQYF
V: TRBV5-6; J: TRBJ2-7; CDR3: CASSARTQVTYEQYF